This record looks at one T cell receptor (beta chain) sequence and its context. This record belongs to a study of shared clonotypes between healthy human individuals. V dropped 4 bases and J dropped 7; count of bases not matched to a gene: 10. Germline V gene sequence: CDR1 SGHDN, CDR2 FVKESK. The CDR3 sequence is 15 residues long. Profiled with immunoSEQ multiplex PCR; TCRdb holds only in-frame clones, not every one. The table shows 550,000 to 800,000 clones, with 74% occurring only once. Healthy HIV-negative adults with no recent acute infections or vaccinations were recruited as donors. Sample: memory CD4+ T cells sorted from blood. Sample subset: CD45RA-negative fraction. This clonotype originated in a woman aged 25-40 years in good health. J is TRBJ2-1 and V is TRBV14, with 7 bases fitting TRBD2. As DNA, the CDR3 is TGTGCCAGCAGCCCCTTTACGGGAGGCCGGAATGAGCAGTTCTTC. Its translation is CASSPFTGGRNEQFF.